This section outlines one TCR beta chain sequence together with its context. Its matching antigen is unknown. Profiling relied on immunoSEQ multiplex PCR, and the TCRdb table lists in-frame clones only, not all of them. This table has tens of thousands of clones, 84% appearing once. The data derive from a study of a mutant IDH1 vaccine in newly diagnosed glioma. Study background: Vaccine dosing followed radiotherapy by 4-6 weeks, or accompanied temozolomide cycles.

The time point was: week 47, end of study. Doses consisted of 300 ug of mutant IDH1 20-mer peptide each, paired with topical imiquimod. The sequence came from a woman aged 30 to 39 with glioma. Some clones in this sample may be carry-over from other donors' samples. This material consisted of PBMCs, taken from a glioma patient whose treatment included an IDH1 peptide vaccine.

The CDR3 DNA reads TGTGCCAGTAGTATGTGGGGGCGGGGGCTGGCCACTGAAGCTTTCTTT. Translation gives CASSMWGRGLATEAFF. The chain carries TRBV19 and TRBJ1-1; TRBD1 might be the D (6 bases). Germline values: CDR1 LNHDA, CDR2 SQIVND (reference sequence). The CDR3 length is 16 residues. V was cut by 3 bases and J by 4 bases, with 18 bases left in between.